The 22 T cell receptor beta chains listed next were all sequenced from one sample in a study of blood T cell repertoires in COVID-19. Clones were sequenced by immunoSEQ multiplex PCR, and TCRdb holds only the in-frame ones, with some missing. Of 250,000 or so clones listed, roughly nine tenths are singletons. Sequencing used peripheral blood. Every receptor here comes from a middle-aged man with active or convalescent COVID-19.

The gene calls are TRBV30 and TRBJ1-3; possibly TRBD1 for D (5 bases). Germline CDR1 is GTSNPN and CDR2 is SVGIG (reference sequence). With 1 base removed from V and 4 bases from J, the gap between germline ends came to 8 bases. The CDR3 consists of 13 residues. CDR3 sequence (DNA): TGTGCCTGGAGTGGAAGACAGGGAAACACCATATATTTT. The encoded protein is CAWSGRQGNTIYF. The full variable domain, completed using reference TRBV30 and TRBJ1-3, is SQTIHQWPATLVQPVGSPLSLECTVEGTSNPNLYWYRQAAGRGLQLLFYSVGIGQISSEVPQNLSASRPQDRQFILSSKKLLLSDSGFYLCAWSGRQGNTIYFGEGSWLTVV.

The chain links TRBV27 to TRBJ1-5; tentatively, D is TRBD1 (5 bases). This CDR3 contains 14 residues. Germline V lookup: CDR1 MNHEY, CDR2 SMNVEV (reference sequence). Trimming took off 0 bases at V and 6 bases at J, with 9 bases between the two ends. CDR3 in amino acids: CASSLSGGAQPQHF. The DNA for the CDR3 is TGTGCCAGCAGTTTATCGGGGGGTGCTCAGCCCCAGCATTTT.

The V and J genes are TRBV12-5 and TRBJ1-5; the match to TRBD1 covers 10 bases. CDR3 length: 14 residues. Trimming removed 10 bases from V and 5 bases from J; junction bases left unmatched: 8. Germline-derived CDR1 and CDR2 are LGHNT and FRNRAP. The CDR3 sequence is CATTLGTGDQPQHF. The CDR3 nucleotides read TGTGCTACCACCCTTGGGACAGGGGATCAGCCCCAGCATTTT.

This rearrangement joins TRBV10-1 to TRBJ2-7, with TRBD2 as a possible D gene (5 bases). The germline V gene encodes CDR1 WNHNN and CDR2 SYGVQD (reference sequence). Trimming removed 4 bases at V and 6 bases at J, with 13 bases between. The CDR3 contains 13 residues. CDR3 sequence (DNA): TGCGCCAGCAGTGGGTACGGCGAGGGCGAGCAGTACTTC. Encoded protein: CASSGYGEGEQYF.

This chain connects TRBV4-1 to TRBJ1-5; perhaps TRBD1 as D (6 bases). Trimming took off 1 base at V and 2 bases at J, with 9 bases between the two ends. Germline values: CDR1 MGHRA, CDR2 YSYEKL. This CDR3 is built from 15 residues. The CDR3 reads CASSQGPGGNQPQHF. Written as DNA, the CDR3 is TGCGCCAGCAGCCAAGGTCCAGGGGGCAATCAGCCCCAGCATTTT.

This chain links TRBV6-5 with TRBJ2-1, with a tentative D call TRBD1 (5 bases). V gave up 10 bases and J gave up 4 bases, with 11 bases separating them. CDR3 length: 12 amino acids. In germline, CDR1 is MNHEY, CDR2 SVGAGI. In DNA form, the CDR3 reads TGTGCCACCGACAGAGTATACAATGAGCAGTTCTTC. Protein sequence: CATDRVYNEQFF.

The chain is built from TRBV10-2 and TRBJ1-1; a possible D gene is TRBD1 (5 bases). Germline loops: CDR1 WSHSY, CDR2 SAAADI. The length of the CDR3 is 13 residues. Trimming pared 10 bases from V and 0 bases from J, leaving 12 bases between. This CDR3 reads CAISTDMNTEAFF. For the CDR3, the DNA is TGCGCCATCTCGACAGACATGAACACTGAAGCTTTCTTT.

This clone was detected only once. J is TRBJ2-5 and V is TRBV14, with D possibly being TRBD1 (5 bases). CDR1 is SGHDN and CDR2 is FVKESK in the germline V gene. The V end lost 1 base, the J end lost 5 bases, and 11 bases lay between the germline ends. The CDR3 runs to 14 residues. CDR3 amino acids: CASSQVSGRETQYF. DNA for the CDR3: TGTGCCAGCAGCCAAGTCTCAGGGCGCGAGACCCAGTACTTC.

The J gene is TRBJ2-1, the V gene TRBV12-5, with 8 bases identical to TRBD2. The CDR3 length is 20 residues. The J segment lost 0 bases and the V segment lost 0 bases, leaving 13 bases of the junction unmatched. Germline V gene data show CDR1 as LGHNT and CDR2 as FRNRAP. The CDR3 loop is CASGLVPYGGALSSYNEQFF. In DNA, the CDR3 is TGTGCTAGTGGTTTGGTACCGTACGGGGGGGCCTTAAGCTCCTACAATGAGCAGTTCTTC.

The V and J genes are TRBV27 and TRBJ1-4; D possibly corresponds to TRBD1 (6 bases). The V end was cut by 6 bases, the J end by 5 bases, with 16 bases between. The CDR3 totals 15 residues. Germline V gives CDR1 MNHEY, CDR2 SMNVEV (reference sequence). CDR3 bases: TGTGCCAGCAGCCCATTTGGGGGCCTGAATGAAAAACTGTTTTTT. This encodes CASSPFGGLNEKLFF.

This clone was counted once. The chain links TRBV27 to TRBJ1-6; a weak D match, TRBD1 (6 bases). CDR1 MNHEY and CDR2 SMNVEV come from the germline V gene (reference sequence). V gave up 6 bases and J gave up 4 bases, with 13 bases separating them. This CDR3 spans 15 amino acids. The CDR3 sequence is CASSSRQGYNSPLHF. CDR3 nucleotides: TGTGCCAGCAGCTCCCGGCAGGGGTATAATTCACCCCTCCACTTT.

The rearrangement joins TRBV30 to TRBJ1-1; D is uncertain. V lost 0 bases, J lost 1 base, and 6 bases lay in between. This CDR3 has 13 residues. Germline CDR1 GTSNPN, CDR2 SVGIG (reference sequence). CDR3 sequence reads: CAWSVEENTEAFF. The DNA for the CDR3 is TGTGCCTGGAGTGTAGAGGAGAACACTGAAGCTTTCTTT.

This rearrangement joins TRBV14 to TRBJ2-1; the match to TRBD2 covers 13 bases. The junction had 8 bases not matched to a gene; V was cut back by 3 bases and J by 0 bases. The CDR3 spans 19 residues. Germline V CDR1 and CDR2: SGHDN, FVKESK. CDR3 coding DNA: TGTGCCAGCAGCCAGACCGGGACTAGCGGGGAGTTCTCCTACAATGAGCAGTTCTTC. Encoded protein: CASSQTGTSGEFSYNEQFF.

The gene calls are TRBV19 and TRBJ2-2; D is possibly TRBD1 (6 bases). Trimming stripped 2 bases from V and 1 base from J, with 8 bases between. The CDR3 has 15 residues. The germline CDR1 and CDR2 sequences are LNHDA and SQIVND (reference sequence). The CDR3 region is CASSIPGQNTGELFF. The CDR3 nucleotides are TGTGCCAGTAGTATACCGGGACAGAACACCGGGGAGCTGTTTTTT.

V gene TRBV15 combines with J gene TRBJ2-2; 12 nucleotides agree with TRBD2. The CDR3 covers 19 residues. Germline V gene data show CDR1 as LNHNV and CDR2 as YYDKDF (reference sequence). V shed 4 bases and J 0 bases; nucleotides not matched to a gene: 9. The CDR3 region has the DNA TGTGCCACCAGCATCAGACGGACTAGCGGGGCCACGAACACCGGGGAGCTGTTTTTT. This encodes CATSIRRTSGATNTGELFF.

Of note for this clone: Other DNA sequences within the sample encode an identical CDR3. The rearrangement uses TRBV9 and TRBJ2-7, with 9 bases aligning to TRBD2. The CDR3 extends over 14 amino acids. Trimming removed 0 bases from V and 3 bases from J; junction bases left unmatched: 1. Germline V gene data show CDR1 as SGDLS and CDR2 as YYNGEE. The CDR3 region has the DNA TGTGCCAGCAGCGTAGGTAGCGGGAGCTACGAGCAGTACTTC. Its protein is CASSVGSGSYEQYF.

On this clone itself: Other DNA sequences within the sample encode an identical CDR3. This sequence joins TRBV10-3 and TRBJ2-3, with a weak D call TRBD2 (5 bases). CDR1 is ENHRY and CDR2 is SYGVKD in the germline V gene. The CDR3 length is 14 residues. Trimming stripped 0 bases from V and 3 bases from J, with 7 bases between. The CDR3 bases are TGTGCCATCAGTGAGTCAACGGGGACAGATACGCAGTATTTT. It specifies CAISESTGTDTQYF.

The V and J genes are TRBV27 and TRBJ2-1; 8 bases map to TRBD2. Germline V gives CDR1 MNHEY, CDR2 SMNVEV (reference sequence). The CDR3 spans 15 residues. V shed 7 bases and J 0 bases; nucleotides not matched to a gene: 5. The CDR3 DNA sequence: TGTGCCAGCAATCAAGCGGGAGCCTCCTACAATGAGCAGTTCTTC. Its protein product is CASNQAGASYNEQFF.

The CDR3 reads CASSVQRGTQYF. The CDR3 DNA reads TGTGCCAGCAGCGTTCAGCGGGGTACGCAGTATTTT. This sequence joins TRBV11-2 and TRBJ2-3, with 7 bases matching TRBD2. The CDR3 is 12 residues long. Losses at the gene ends were 5 bases for V and 8 bases for J; bases not matched to a gene: 4. In germline, CDR1 is SGHAT, CDR2 FQNNGV.

About this clone: The same CDR3 is also encoded by other DNA sequences in this sample. The V gene is TRBV24-1, the J gene TRBJ1-2; TRBD1 aligns across 10 bases. Trimming cost V 4 bases and J 2 bases; bases outside gene matches: 3. The CDR3 has 15 amino acids. Looked up from germline, CDR1 is KGHDR and CDR2 is SFDVKD. The CDR3: CATSDPGQGNYGYTF. The CDR3, as DNA: TGTGCCACCAGTGACCCGGGACAGGGGAACTATGGCTACACCTTC.

The chain joins TRBV28 to TRBJ2-5; tentative D call: TRBD1 (6 bases). Trimming shortened V by 4 bases and J by 3 bases, and 15 bases separated the two germline ends. CDR1 MDHEN and CDR2 SYDVKM come from the germline V gene. The CDR3 contains 15 residues. CDR3 coding DNA: TGTGCCAGCAGTTCCTCGACAGGAGCCAAAGAGACCCAGTACTTC. Translated, it gives CASSSSTGAKETQYF.

The gene calls are TRBV19 and TRBJ1-4; a weak D match, TRBD1 (6 bases). Germline V gene lookup returns CDR1 LNHDA and CDR2 SQIVND (reference sequence). The CDR3 is 13 amino acids. Trimming stripped 9 bases from V and 8 bases from J, with 16 bases between. CDR3 loop: CASIDRSYEKLFF. CDR3 nucleotides: TGTGCCAGCATCGACAGGTCCTACGAAAAACTGTTTTTT.